The 29 T cell receptor beta chains given below trace back to one sample, sequenced in a study of long-term antiretroviral therapy in people with HIV (dated by TCRdb to the early 2020s). Sequencing of the TRB variable region was done with the immunoSEQ hsTCRB v3.0 assay at survey level resolution. In its TCRdb copy, this immuneACCESS table keeps in-frame sequences only and misses some clones. Where compared with another copy, unresolved V genes explain less than half of these, and the others have no known cause. The sample contains about 24,000 clones, 80% to 85% of them found a single time. The ten biggest clones cover about a quarter of the sample. This specimen was unsorted PBMCs, taken 0.4 years after starting antiretroviral therapy. All receptors derive from a man aged 50 or older with HIV.

This clone was found once. The chain has TRBV21-1 and TRBJ2-1; the table's D call, TRBD2, was not checked against the DNA. TRBV21-1 is a pseudogene segment. The CDR3 totals 12 residues. The DNA of the CDR3 is TGTGCCAGCAGCATGGCCGGGGGAGGGCAGTTCTTC. Protein product: CASSMAGGGQFF.

CDR3 DNA sequence: TGTGCCAGCAGACCCATGAGATATAATTCACCCCTCCACTTT. It codes for CASRPMRYNSPLHF. This chain connects TRBV28 to TRBJ1-6; no definite D call. Between the trimmed V and J ends, which lost 6 bases and 4 bases, there was a span of 10 bases. The CDR3 totals 14 residues. Germline CDR1 reads MDHEN; CDR2 reads SYDVKM.

The chain couples TRBV28 to TRBJ1-2; D unclear. This CDR3 is 14 amino acids long. Germline V gives CDR1 MDHEN, CDR2 SYDVKM. V lost 2 bases and J 0 bases, leaving 7 bases between the germline ends. As DNA, the CDR3 is TGTGCCAGCAGTTTAGGGCGGTCTAACTATGGCTACACCTTC. Translated: CASSLGRSNYGYTF.

This chain links TRBV28 with TRBJ1-5; 9 positions agree with TRBD1. Germline V gene lookup returns CDR1 MDHEN and CDR2 SYDVKM. This CDR3 is built from 13 residues. V shed 8 bases, J shed 6 bases, and the junction held 5 bases outside the gene matches. The CDR3 spells CASLTGGGQPQHF. The CDR3 region has the DNA TGTGCCAGCCTGACAGGGGGTGGTCAGCCCCAGCATTTT.

This clone was detected only a few times. The chain recombines TRBV19 with TRBJ1-5, with 11 bases matching TRBD1. Germline lookup yields CDR1 LNHDA and CDR2 SQIVND (reference sequence). There are 16 residues in the CDR3. V lost 5 bases to trimming and J lost 5 bases; unmatched junction nucleotides: 8. The CDR3, as DNA: TGTGCCAGTAGTCCAGGACAGGGGGCTTCGCATCAGCCCCAGCATTTT. Translating it yields CASSPGQGASHQPQHF.

The chain links TRBV7-8 to TRBJ1-5, with 7 bases identical to TRBD1. After removal of 1 base from V and 8 bases from J, the junction contained 5 bases not matched to a gene. There are 14 residues in the CDR3. Germline CDR1 reads SGHVS; CDR2 reads FQNEAQ. The CDR3 nucleotides read TGTGCCAGCAGCTTAGGAAGGGGGCCGGAGCCCCAGCATTTT. Translating gives CASSLGRGPEPQHF.

This clone was observed a few times. The J gene is TRBJ1-1, the V gene TRBV30, with 7 bases lining up with TRBD1. With V trimmed by 4 bases and J by 4 bases, 24 bases remained unmatched. This CDR3 contains 19 residues. Per the germline V gene, CDR1 is GTSNPN and CDR2 is SVGIG (reference sequence). The CDR3 sequence: CAWNVDRVPRGERSTEAFF. The DNA of the CDR3 is TGTGCCTGGAATGTAGACAGGGTTCCGCGCGGTGAACGATCCACTGAAGCTTTCTTT.

The J gene is TRBJ2-1, the V gene TRBV27, with TRBD2 matching 12 bases. The CDR3 length is 16 residues. Germline loops: CDR1 MNHEY, CDR2 SMNVEV (reference sequence). The J segment lost 4 bases and the V segment lost 4 bases, leaving 5 bases of the junction unmatched. The CDR3 loop reads CASSSRLAGAYNEQFF. In nucleotides, the CDR3 is TGTGCCAGCAGTTCCCGACTAGCGGGGGCGTACAATGAGCAGTTCTTC.

The chain links TRBV4-3 to TRBJ1-3, with D tentatively TRBD1 (6 bases). There are 15 residues in the CDR3. Germline values: CDR1 LGHNA, CDR2 YSLEER. Deletions cut 0 bases from V and 2 bases from J, with 8 bases between. The CDR3 DNA reads as TGCGCCAGCAGCCAAGAGGCAGGGGCTGGAAACACCATATATTTT. Protein product: CASSQEAGAGNTIYF.

The V gene is TRBV15, the J gene TRBJ1-3; a weak D match, TRBD1 (5 bases). V was clipped by 0 bases and J by 0 bases, with 15 bases between them. The germline V gene has CDR1 LNHNV and CDR2 YYDKDF (reference sequence). This CDR3 has 18 residues. The CDR3 region is CATSRDPPGRLSGNTIYF. As DNA, the CDR3 is TGTGCCACCAGCAGAGATCCCCCGGGACGCCTCTCTGGAAACACCATATATTTT.

The chain employs TRBV18 and TRBJ2-6; 7 bases map to TRBD1. J gave up 0 bases and V 3 bases, and 11 bases lay outside the gene matches. Per the germline V gene, CDR1 is KGHSH and CDR2 is LQKENI. The CDR3 has 19 residues. Here the CDR3 reads CASSPGAGTADSGANVLTF. CDR3 nucleotide sequence: TGTGCCAGCTCACCCGGCGCCGGGACAGCGGACTCTGGGGCCAACGTCCTGACTTTC.

The V and J genes are TRBV7-8 and TRBJ2-5; D is perhaps TRBD2 (6 bases). Germline loops: CDR1 SGHVS, CDR2 FQNEAQ. The length of the CDR3 is 15 residues. Trimming stripped 1 base from V and 1 base from J, with 10 bases between. CDR3: CASSLEGGFQETQYF. DNA of the CDR3: TGTGCCAGCAGCTTAGAAGGAGGGTTCCAAGAGACCCAGTACTTC.

This chain joins TRBV7-2 and TRBJ1-5; 7 bases map to TRBD1. J was trimmed by 5 bases and V by 6 bases; bases with no gene match: 10. This CDR3 comprises 15 residues. The germline V gene has CDR1 SGHTA and CDR2 FQGNSA. The DNA for the CDR3 is TGTGCCAGCAGGCCAGGGGACAGCTTCCATCAGCCCCAGCATTTT. Translated, it gives CASRPGDSFHQPQHF. Full variable domain (rest looked up from reference TRBV7-2 and TRBJ1-5): GAGVSQSPSNKVTEKGKDVELRCDPISGHTALYWYRQSLGQGLEFLIYFQGNSAPDKSGLPSDRFSAERTGGSVSTLTIQRTQQEDSAVYLCASRPGDSFHQPQHFGDGTRLSIL.

To note about this clone: One end of the junction does not line up with germline, which may come from a read error. The chain carries TRBV19 and TRBJ1-1, with unresolved D. Per germline, CDR1 LNHDA and CDR2 SQIVND (reference sequence). The CDR3 loop spans 12 amino acids. The CDR3 bases are TGTGCCAGTCACGGGCCCCTCCGGATGAGAAGCTTT. Translated: CASHGPLRMRSF. The variable domain in full, completed from reference TRBV19 and TRBJ1-1, reads DGGITQSPKYLFRKEGQNVTLSCEQNLNHDAMYWYRQDPGQGLRLIYYSQIVNDFQKGDIAEGYSVSREKKESFPLTVTSAQKNPTAFYLCASHGPLRMRSFGQGTRLTVV.

J is TRBJ2-5 and V is TRBV15, with unresolved D. The germline V gene has CDR1 LNHNV and CDR2 YYDKDF (reference sequence). This CDR3 is 11 amino acids long. V dropped 3 bases and J dropped 5 bases, with 4 bases sitting between them. Written as DNA, the CDR3 is TGTGCCACCAGCAGCGCGGAGACCCAGTACTTC. This sequence encodes CATSSAETQYF.

This clone turned up a few times. This rearrangement joins TRBV19 to TRBJ1-1; the D is unclear. CDR1 LNHDA and CDR2 SQIVND come from the germline V gene (reference sequence). The CDR3 totals 13 residues. Between the trimmed V and J ends, which lost 10 bases and 0 bases, there was a span of 12 bases. The CDR3 here is CATAQEMNTEAFF. The CDR3 nucleotides read TGTGCCACCGCCCAAGAAATGAACACTGAAGCTTTCTTT.

This clone showed up just a few times. The chain recombines TRBV7-9 with TRBJ2-7; D is undetermined. The germline V gene has CDR1 SEHNR and CDR2 FQNEAQ (reference sequence). The CDR3 contains 11 residues. V lost 1 base and J lost 7, with 5 bases in between. The CDR3: CASSLEQEQYF. The CDR3 bases are TGTGCCAGCAGCTTAGAACAGGAGCAGTACTTC.

In its sample, this clone was seen a few times. CDR3 nucleotide sequence: TGTGCCAGCAGCGCCGGGACAGACTATGGCTACACCTTC. Protein sequence: CASSAGTDYGYTF. V gene TRBV11-2 combines with J gene TRBJ1-2; TRBD1 aligns across 7 bases. CDR3 length: 13 residues. Germline V lookup: CDR1 SGHAT, CDR2 FQNNGV. Trimming removed 5 bases from V and 3 bases from J; junction bases left unmatched: 3.

CDR3 DNA: TGTGCCAGCAGGTTCCATTTAAAGGACAGGGGAAAATTGAATTCACCCCTCCACTTT. This encodes CASRFHLKDRGKLNSPLHF. The gene calls are TRBV27 and TRBJ1-6; 9 bases match TRBD1. Germline-derived CDR1 and CDR2 are MNHEY and SMNVEV (reference sequence). Trimming removed 6 bases from V and 7 bases from J; junction bases left unmatched: 19. The CDR3 is 19 residues long.

The chain joins TRBV5-4 to TRBJ2-3, with TRBD2 matching over 7 bases. The V segment lost 5 bases and the J segment 1 base; nucleotides outside the gene matches: 10. This CDR3 is built from 16 residues. Germline V lookup: CDR1 SGHNT, CDR2 YYREEE (reference sequence). The CDR3 region is CASSPRSGGGTDTQYF. As DNA, the CDR3 is TGTGCCAGCAGTCCTCGGTCGGGGGGAGGCACAGATACGCAGTATTTT.

The chain links TRBV5-4 to TRBJ2-7; 10 bases agree with TRBD2. The V gene end was trimmed by 0 bases and the J gene end by 4 bases; junction bases not matched to a gene: 7. Germline V gene data show CDR1 as SGHNT and CDR2 as YYREEE (reference sequence). The CDR3 runs to 16 residues. CDR3 loop: CASSLGPSGGLYEQYF. The CDR3 DNA reads as TGTGCCAGCAGCTTGGGGCCTAGCGGGGGTTTATACGAGCAGTACTTC.

The V call is TRBV9, the J call TRBJ2-3; 7 bases align to TRBD1. Germline CDR1 reads SGDLS; CDR2 reads YYNGEE. The V segment lost 4 bases and the J segment 2 bases; nucleotides outside the gene matches: 7. The CDR3 length is 15 residues. CDR3 DNA sequence: TGTGCCAGCAGCTCCCGACAGGGTAACACAGATACGCAGTATTTT. This codes for CASSSRQGNTDTQYF.

In this sample, this clone turned up a few times. J is TRBJ1-2 and V is TRBV25-1, with TRBD1 matching over 9 bases. CDR3 length: 15 amino acids. V shed 5 bases and J 8 bases; nucleotides not matched to a gene: 12. Germline CDR1 and CDR2: MGHDK and SYGVNS. The CDR3: CASSYTGTGKGGYTF. The CDR3 nucleotides read TGTGCCAGCAGTTACACCGGGACAGGGAAGGGAGGCTACACCTTC.

The chain joins TRBV10-3 to TRBJ1-3; no firm D call. Trimming took off 3 bases at V and 11 bases at J, with 8 bases between the two ends. This CDR3 is built from 11 residues. The germline V gene encodes CDR1 ENHRY and CDR2 SYGVKD. The DNA of the CDR3 is TGTGCCATCAGTGAAGGGCAGCCCATATATTTT. It is translated as CAISEGQPIYF.

The genes are TRBV19 and TRBJ2-4; D ambiguous. Between the trimmed V and J ends, which lost 3 bases and 2 bases, there was a span of 11 bases. Germline V gene data show CDR1 as LNHDA and CDR2 as SQIVND (reference sequence). CDR3 length: 15 amino acids. CDR3 nucleotide sequence: TGTGCCAGTAGTATTGTCCGGGCCCCCAAAAACATTCAGTACTTC. Amino acids: CASSIVRAPKNIQYF.

The CDR3 sequence is CASSYLAGVATGELFF. The CDR3 DNA reads TGTGCCAGCAGTTACCTCGCAGGGGTGGCCACCGGGGAGCTGTTTTTT. The chain recombines TRBV6-6 with TRBJ2-2, with a possible D match to TRBD1 (6 bases). Trimming took off 2 bases at V and 4 bases at J, with 14 bases between the two ends. Germline V gives CDR1 MNHNY, CDR2 SVGAGI (reference sequence). The CDR3 sequence is 16 residues long.

This clone has only a few counts. The rearrangement uses TRBV11-2 and TRBJ1-4; D not resolved. Trimming left V 3 bases short and J 7 bases short, with 9 bases between. The CDR3 spans 13 residues. Germline V lookup: CDR1 SGHAT, CDR2 FQNNGV. The CDR3 bases are TGTGCCAGCAGCTTTCGGGCTGGTGAAAAACTGTTTTTT. This sequence encodes CASSFRAGEKLFF.

The J gene is TRBJ1-3, the V gene TRBV5-4; D is perhaps TRBD1 (6 bases). Trimming removed 0 bases from V and 4 bases from J, with 8 bases in between. CDR1 and CDR2 from the germline V gene are SGHNT and YYREEE (reference sequence). The CDR3 is made up of 14 amino acids. CDR3 sequence (DNA): TGTGCCAGCAGCTTGGACAGGGCCGGAAACACCATATATTTT. It is translated as CASSLDRAGNTIYF.

The V gene is TRBV6-6, the J gene TRBJ2-1; TRBD2 aligns across 10 bases. Germline V gene sequence: CDR1 MNHNY, CDR2 SVGAGI (reference sequence). The trim removed 2 bases at V and 6 bases at J, leaving 1 base unmatched. The CDR3 runs 14 residues. This CDR3 reads CASSYGTSVNEQFF. As DNA, the CDR3 is TGTGCCAGCAGTTACGGGACTAGCGTCAATGAGCAGTTCTTC.